Following are 24 T cell receptor beta chains from one sample sequenced in a study of T cell repertoires in cytomegalovirus infection. No antigen has been identified for these receptors. TCRdb processed the reads anew with MiXCR; each CDR3 protein has one entry. Of 450,000 to 600,000 distinct CDR3 sequences listed, more than 40% are singletons. The specimen was cultured PBMCs, collected from culture after CMV antigen stimulation. The source of these receptors is a human donor in good health (CMV status not recorded). Some clones in this sample may be carry-over from other donors' samples.

The genes are TRBV7-2 and TRBJ1-6; D uncertain. Germline CDR1 SGHTA, CDR2 FQGNSA. The CDR3 has 13 residues. The V end lost 0 bases, the J end lost 7 bases, and 4 bases lay between the germline ends. As DNA, the CDR3 is TGTGCCAGCAGCTTAGCGCTAAATTCACCCCTCCACTTT. Its protein product is CASSLALNSPLHF.

The CDR3 region is CASSPVGPSEQFF. The DNA for the CDR3 is TGTGCCAGCAGCCCCGTGGGGCCCAGTGAGCAGTTCTTC. The chain carries TRBV7-1 and TRBJ2-1, with D perhaps matching TRBD1 (5 bases). TRBV7-1 falls under the ORF class, with uncertain function. V lost 5 bases, J lost 9 bases, and 14 bases lay in between. The CDR3 spans 13 residues.

This clonotype has a handful of counts. The chain combines TRBV7-9 with TRBJ1-4; a weak D match, TRBD1 (5 bases). The CDR3 runs 15 residues. Germline lookup yields CDR1 SEHNR and CDR2 FQNEAQ (reference sequence). Deletions cut 1 base from V and 5 bases from J, with 11 bases between. CDR3 coding DNA: TGTGCCAGCAGCTTAGGGGGGAACTCAAATGAAAAACTGTTTTTT. Translating it yields CASSLGGNSNEKLFF. The full variable domain, with the rest looked up from reference TRBV7-9 and TRBJ1-4, is DTGVSQNPRHKITKRGQNVTFRCDPISEHNRLYWYRQTLGQGPEFLTYFQNEAQLEKSRLLSDRFSAERPKGSFSTLEIQRTEQGDSAMYLCASSLGGNSNEKLFFGSGTQLSVL.

V usage is TRBV24-1 and J usage is TRBJ2-3, with 8 bases aligning to TRBD1. The length of the CDR3 is 18 residues. CDR1 is KGHDR and CDR2 is SFDVKD in the germline V gene. V shed 3 bases and J 0 bases; nucleotides not matched to a gene: 10. This CDR3 reads CATSDLRPNRGSTDTQYF. DNA of the CDR3: TGTGCCACCAGTGATCTACGACCTAACAGGGGGAGCACAGATACGCAGTATTTT.

This clonotype was picked up many times. The chain carries TRBV7-2 and TRBJ2-7; D uncertain. The ends were cut back, 4 bases at V and 2 bases at J, with 12 bases in the middle. The CDR3 runs to 14 residues. Germline values: CDR1 SGHTA, CDR2 FQGNSA. The CDR3 nucleotides are TGTGCCAGCAGCTCTGACTCCCTACCCTACGAGCAGTACTTC. It yields the protein CASSSDSLPYEQYF.

V gene TRBV7-9 combines with J gene TRBJ2-1, with D unresolved. Trimming took 5 bases from V and 8 from J, leaving 13 bases between them. Germline V gene sequence: CDR1 SEHNR, CDR2 FQNEAQ (reference sequence). CDR3 length: 13 amino acids. CDR3 sequence: CASSPPLRYEQFF. For the CDR3, the DNA is TGTGCCAGCAGCCCACCCCTTCGGTATGAGCAGTTCTTC.

The chain joins TRBV11-2 to TRBJ1-2, with 9 bases aligning to TRBD1. Germline loops: CDR1 SGHAT, CDR2 FQNNGV. Trimming took 5 bases from V and 8 from J; bases not matched to a gene: 9. This CDR3 has 14 residues. CDR3 sequence (DNA): TGTGCCAGCAGCCTACCGGACAGGGGATACGGCTACACCTTC. It specifies CASSLPDRGYGYTF.

This chain's CDR3 is CASSHVRQFNEKLFF. The DNA for the CDR3 is TGCGCCAGCAGCCACGTCCGGCAGTTTAATGAAAAACTGTTTTTT. The chain combines TRBV4-3 with TRBJ1-4, with no clear D. The germline V gene has CDR1 LGHNA and CDR2 YSLEER. Deletions cut 3 bases from V and 4 bases from J, with 12 bases between. This CDR3 contains 15 residues.

This clonotype was picked up one time. V is TRBV10-3 and J is TRBJ2-3, with D unresolved. The ends were cut back, 7 bases at V and 3 bases at J, with 8 bases in the middle. CDR3 length: 12 amino acids. Germline CDR1 reads ENHRY; CDR2 reads SYGVKD. Here the CDR3 DNA reads TGTGCCATCAAAGGCGAAACAGATACGCAGTATTTT. Residues: CAIKGETDTQYF.

A few counts support this clonotype. This chain connects TRBV10-3 to TRBJ2-1; no clear D. Germline CDR1 ENHRY, CDR2 SYGVKD. V lost 0 bases and J 9 bases, leaving 3 bases between the germline ends. The CDR3 runs to 11 residues. The DNA for the CDR3 is TGTGCCATCAGTGAGTCGGGTGAGCAGTTCTTC. Amino acids: CAISESGEQFF.

The chain has TRBV4-1 and TRBJ2-1; tentatively, D is TRBD2 (6 bases). This CDR3 comprises 13 residues. The ends were cut back, 1 base at V and 9 bases at J, with 10 bases in the middle. Per the germline V gene, CDR1 is MGHRA and CDR2 is YSYEKL. CDR3 sequence: CASSQVAEREQFF. CDR3 coding DNA: TGCGCCAGCAGCCAAGTAGCGGAGCGTGAGCAGTTCTTC.

This clonotype appeared a few times. The V gene is TRBV19, the J gene TRBJ1-4; D remains unclear. CDR1 and CDR2 (germline): LNHDA, SQIVND (reference sequence). The CDR3 spans 13 residues. V was trimmed by 1 base and J by 12 bases, leaving 12 bases between them. Here the CDR3 DNA reads TGTGCCAGTAGTATAGGTAGGAGGGATGAACTGTTTTTT. It codes for CASSIGRRDELFF.

The chain joins TRBV7-8 to TRBJ1-5; D is ambiguous. Germline V gene data show CDR1 as SGHVS and CDR2 as FQNEAQ. This CDR3 has 12 amino acids. V shed 1 base and J shed 10 bases, with 8 bases lying between them. The CDR3 is CASSLGPRPQHF. The CDR3 DNA reads TGTGCCAGCAGCTTAGGCCCACGACCCCAGCATTTT.

This clonotype was seen a handful of times. The chain links TRBV7-2 to TRBJ2-5, with TRBD2 identical over 9 bases. The CDR3 is 16 residues long. Germline CDR1 reads SGHTA; CDR2 reads FQGNSA. After removal of 1 base from V and 4 bases from J, the junction contained 7 bases not matched to a gene. The CDR3 protein is CASSLGSGSGRETQYF. In DNA form, the CDR3 reads TGTGCCAGCAGCTTAGGTAGCGGGAGTGGACGAGAGACCCAGTACTTC.

The chain links TRBV7-2 to TRBJ1-4; 7 bases are shared with TRBD1. The CDR3 sequence is 14 residues long. CDR1 and CDR2 (germline): SGHTA, FQGNSA. V trimming: 5 bases; J trimming: 5 bases; junction bases outside the gene matches: 5. CDR3 sequence (DNA): TGTGCCAGCAGCCCGGGACAGCGGAATGAAAAACTGTTTTTT. Its translation: CASSPGQRNEKLFF. Full variable domain (rest looked up from reference TRBV7-2 and TRBJ1-4): GAGVSQSPSNKVTEKGKDVELRCDPISGHTALYWYRQSLGQGLEFLIYFQGNSAPDKSGLPSDRFSAERTGGSVSTLTIQRTQQEDSAVYLCASSPGQRNEKLFFGSGTQLSVL.

The J gene is TRBJ2-5, the V gene TRBV6-2 or TRBV6-3; possibly TRBD1 for D (5 bases). V was trimmed by 8 bases and J by 3 bases, leaving 16 bases between them. Germline CDR1 and CDR2: MNHEY and SVGEGT. The CDR3 length is 14 residues. The CDR3 sequence: CASGEGADKETQYF. CDR3 sequence (DNA): TGTGCCAGCGGAGAAGGGGCAGACAAAGAGACCCAGTACTTC.

This rearrangement joins TRBV6-1 to TRBJ1-5; D gene uncertain. Germline values: CDR1 MNHNS, CDR2 SASEGT. The CDR3 spans 14 residues. Trimming removed 10 bases at V and 6 bases at J, with 19 bases between. In DNA form, the CDR3 reads TGTGCCACCCACATCCCGGGGTACCCTCAGCCCCAGCATTTT. Residues: CATHIPGYPQPQHF.

The chain has TRBV7-4 and TRBJ2-5; no clear D. CDR3 length: 13 residues. The germline gives CDR1 SGHVT, CDR2 SQSDAQ. V dropped 4 bases and J dropped 4 bases, with 10 bases sitting between them. The chain's CDR3 is CASSYNLGETQYF. CDR3 bases: TGTGCCAGCAGCTACAACCTTGGAGAGACCCAGTACTTC. Looking up the rest from reference TRBV7-4 and TRBJ2-5 gives the full variable domain: GAGVSQSPRYKVAKRGRDVALRCDSISGHVTLYWYRQTLGQGSEVLTYSQSDAQRDKSGRPSGRFSAERPERSVSTLKIQRTEQGDSAVYLCASSYNLGETQYFGPGTRLLVL.

The CDR3 loop reads CAIRRGGDADTQYF. In nucleotides, the CDR3 is TGTGCCATCAGGAGGGGCGGGGATGCAGATACGCAGTATTTT. This chain joins TRBV10-3 and TRBJ2-3; a possible D gene is TRBD2 (6 bases). The V gene's germline CDR1 is ENHRY and CDR2 SYGVKD. V was trimmed by 6 bases and J by 4 bases, leaving 14 bases between them. CDR3 length: 14 residues.

At least ten counts were recorded for this clonotype. The chain links TRBV7-2 to TRBJ1-1, with D hard to call. From germline, CDR1 is SGHTA and CDR2 FQGNSA. This CDR3 comprises 14 residues. V lost 2 bases to trimming and J lost 0 bases, with 7 bases between them. Here the CDR3 DNA reads TGTGCCAGCAGCTTAAACACTCTGAACACTGAAGCTTTCTTT. Translating gives CASSLNTLNTEAFF.

There are a few counts of this clonotype. The chain joins TRBV7-6 to TRBJ2-7, with 11 bases matching TRBD1. Germline-derived CDR1 and CDR2 are SGHVS and FNYEAQ. This CDR3 region has 15 residues. The junction had 3 bases not matched to a gene; V was cut back by 3 bases and J by 2 bases. In DNA, the CDR3 is TGTGCCAGCAGCTTTGGGGACAGGGGGACCTACGAGCAGTACTTC. Translating gives CASSFGDRGTYEQYF. The entire variable domain, with the rest obtained from reference TRBV7-6 and TRBJ2-7, is as follows: GAGVSQSPRYKVTKRGQDVALRCDPISGHVSLYWYRQALGQGPEFLTYFNYEAQQDKSGLPNDRFSAERPEGSISTLTIQRTEQRDSAMYRCASSFGDRGTYEQYFGPGTRLTVT.

The V call is TRBV5-4, the J call TRBJ2-3, with D possibly TRBD2 on 6 matching bases. The CDR3 covers 16 residues. The V end was cut by 3 bases, the J end by 3 bases, with 17 bases between. The germline V gene encodes CDR1 SGHNT and CDR2 YYREEE (reference sequence). CDR3 coding DNA: TGTGCCAGCAGCTGGCGGGGAGGCCCCGGGACAGATACGCAGTATTTT. Translation gives CASSWRGGPGTDTQYF.

This clonotype was detected only once. V is TRBV6-2 or TRBV6-3 and J is TRBJ2-1; 13 bases are a match to TRBD2. Losses at the gene ends were 5 bases for V and 8 bases for J; bases not matched to a gene: 9. This CDR3 spans 16 amino acids. From germline, CDR1 is MNHEY and CDR2 SVGEGT. DNA of the CDR3: TGTGCCAGCAGTGACCCGACTAGCGGGAGGACCGATGAGCAGTTCTTC. Translating it yields CASSDPTSGRTDEQFF.

In this sample, this clonotype turned up a few times. The V gene is TRBV7-4, the J gene TRBJ2-5, with 8 bases matching TRBD1. Germline values: CDR1 SGHVT, CDR2 SQSDAQ. Losses at the gene ends were 1 base for V and 0 bases for J; bases not matched to a gene: 1. The CDR3 is made up of 15 amino acids. CDR3 loop: CASSLGDRYQETQYF. The CDR3 DNA reads as TGTGCCAGCAGCTTAGGGGACAGGTACCAAGAGACCCAGTACTTC.